This TCR beta chain was retrieved from a study of PD-L1 blockade in urothelial cancer. Study information: Atezolizumab 1,200 mg was given intravenously every 3 weeks, starting 2014.

Described time point: pretreatment peripheral blood. The CDR3 totals 19 residues. V gave up 7 bases and J gave up 0 bases; unmatched junction bases: 18. Germline CDR1 MDHEN, CDR2 SYDVKM. Method: immunoSEQ multiplex PCR; TCRdb's copy keeps in-frame clones and lacks some. The sample contains about 76,000 clones, 85% to 90% of which appear only once. V usage is TRBV28 and J usage is TRBJ2-3; 8 bases agree with TRBD2. The sample was PBMCs, taken around atezolizumab (anti-PD-L1) treatment. The clonotype originates from a man in his 70s with urothelial cancer. The CDR3 bases are TGTGCCAGCACCGGGGGGGAGGGATTCTGGCGGAGAAGCACAGATACGCAGTATTTT. Its protein is CASTGGEGFWRRSTDTQYF.